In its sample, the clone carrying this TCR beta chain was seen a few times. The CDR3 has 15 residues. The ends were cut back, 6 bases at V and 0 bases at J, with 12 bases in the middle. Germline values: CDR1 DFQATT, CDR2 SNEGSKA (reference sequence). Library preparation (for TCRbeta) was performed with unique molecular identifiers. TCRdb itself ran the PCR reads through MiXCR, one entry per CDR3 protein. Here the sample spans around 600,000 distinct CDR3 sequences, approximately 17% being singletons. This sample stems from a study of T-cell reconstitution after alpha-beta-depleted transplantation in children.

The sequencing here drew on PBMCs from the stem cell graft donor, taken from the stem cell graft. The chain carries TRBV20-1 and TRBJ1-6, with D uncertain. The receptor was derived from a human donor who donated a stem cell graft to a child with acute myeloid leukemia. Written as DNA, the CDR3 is TGCAGTGCACCCGCGGGAGACTCCTATAATTCACCCCTCCACTTT. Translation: CSAPAGDSYNSPLHF.